These 15 T cell receptor beta chains share one sample of origin, sequenced in a study of T cell responses to AZD1222 COVID-19 vaccine. Produced via immunoSEQ multiplex PCR; TCRdb's table is partial and in-frame only. Altogether some 120,000 clones are present, roughly 86% being singletons, with the ten largest covering 9.5% to 15%. Sequencing used peripheral blood, obtained on day 0 of AZD1222 vaccination. These receptors all come from an adult in good health.

The chain has TRBV12-3 or TRBV12-4 and TRBJ1-1, with D possibly TRBD1 on 6 matching bases. The V end was cut by 2 bases, the J end by 10 bases, with 11 bases between. The CDR3 consists of 12 residues. In DNA, the CDR3 is TGTGCCAGCAGTTTAATAGGGACAACAGCTTTCTTT. It encodes CASSLIGTTAFF.

The rearrangement links TRBV7-9 to TRBJ2-2, with D maybe TRBD1 (5 bases). The CDR3 extends over 13 amino acids. CDR1 SEHNR and CDR2 FQNEAQ come from the germline V gene (reference sequence). With 1 base removed from V and 6 bases from J, the gap between germline ends came to 6 bases. The CDR3: CASSLVGAGELFF. CDR3 coding DNA: TGTGCCAGCAGCTTAGTAGGGGCCGGGGAGCTGTTTTTT. Based on the CDR3 plus reference TRBV7-9 and TRBJ2-2, the full variable domain is DTGVSQNPRHKITKRGQNVTFRCDPISEHNRLYWYRQTLGQGPEFLTYFQNEAQLEKSRLLSDRFSAERPKGSFSTLEIQRTEQGDSAMYLCASSLVGAGELFFGEGSRLTVL.

The chain recombines TRBV9 with TRBJ2-5, with D perhaps matching TRBD1 or TRBD2 (5 bases each). The CDR3 is 15 amino acids. Germline values: CDR1 SGDLS, CDR2 YYNGEE. V gave up 8 bases and J gave up 2 bases, with 19 bases separating them. The CDR3: CASSPLGETQETQYF. As DNA, the CDR3 is TGTGCCAGTTCGCCCCTGGGGGAAACTCAAGAGACCCAGTACTTC.

This chain connects TRBV19 to TRBJ1-1; 7 bases are a match to TRBD1. Germline V CDR1 and CDR2: LNHDA, SQIVND (reference sequence). V lost 10 bases and J lost 1; bases outside the gene matches: 3. There are 12 residues in the CDR3. The CDR3 loop is CATRTGNTEAFF. CDR3 bases: TGTGCCACCCGGACAGGGAACACTGAAGCTTTCTTT.

The gene calls are TRBV13 and TRBJ2-5; 7 nucleotides agree with TRBD1. There are 15 residues in the CDR3. Germline loops: CDR1 PRHDT, CDR2 FYEKMQ (reference sequence). V was pared by 5 bases and J by 4 bases, with 10 bases of the junction left unmatched. The CDR3, as DNA: TGTGCCAGCAGCGAACGACAGGGAAGGGGAGAGACCCAGTACTTC. As protein: CASSERQGRGETQYF.

The chain carries TRBV10-3 and TRBJ2-3; D unresolved. CDR3 length: 14 amino acids. The V end was cut by 4 bases, the J end by 5 bases, with 13 bases between. Germline lookup yields CDR1 ENHRY and CDR2 SYGVKD. The CDR3 loop is CAISVREDEDTQYF. CDR3 bases: TGTGCCATCAGTGTTCGAGAGGATGAAGATACGCAGTATTTT.

This clone was seen just once. The chain links TRBV19 to TRBJ2-7; 8 bases are a match to TRBD1. The J segment lost 0 bases and the V segment lost 2 bases, leaving 15 bases of the junction unmatched. Germline assignment: CDR1 LNHDA and CDR2 SQIVND (reference sequence). CDR3 length: 19 residues. CDR3 sequence: CASSIRLFFGQGTSYEQYF. CDR3 DNA: TGTGCCAGTAGTATAAGGCTTTTTTTCGGACAGGGTACCTCCTACGAGCAGTACTTC.

This chain uses TRBV20-1 with TRBJ2-3; D is unresolved. This CDR3 comprises 12 residues. The germline V gene encodes CDR1 DFQATT and CDR2 SNEGSKA (reference sequence). With 7 bases removed from V and 1 base from J, the gap between germline ends came to 9 bases. This CDR3 reads CSVSGGTDTQYF. The CDR3 DNA is TGCAGTGTTAGTGGGGGCACAGATACGCAGTATTTT.

The chain couples TRBV5-6 to TRBJ1-1; D is unclear. V lost 0 bases, J lost 1 base, and 4 bases lay in between. The germline V gene encodes CDR1 SGHDT and CDR2 YYEEEE. This CDR3 has 13 amino acids. The CDR3 sequence is CASSLGRNTEAFF. CDR3 bases: TGTGCCAGCAGCTTGGGACGGAACACTGAAGCTTTCTTT.

The sample holds a few counts of this clone. This sequence joins TRBV12-3 or TRBV12-4 and TRBJ2-7; D unresolved. The CDR3 covers 11 residues. Trimming pared 3 bases from V and 6 bases from J, leaving 6 bases between. The CDR3 loop reads CASSFLSEQYF. The CDR3 DNA is TGTGCCAGCAGTTTCCTCTCCGAGCAGTACTTC.

The chain recombines TRBV9 with TRBJ2-1, with a weak D call TRBD2 (7 bases). This CDR3 has 17 residues. V lost 0 bases, J lost 2 bases, and 15 bases lay in between. Germline CDR1 and CDR2: SGDLS and YYNGEE. CDR3 amino acids: CASSVEWGGATYNEQFF. The CDR3 region has the DNA TGTGCCAGCAGCGTAGAATGGGGGGGCGCAACCTACAATGAGCAGTTCTTC. Full variable domain (outside the CDR3, taken from reference TRBV9 and TRBJ2-1): DSGVTQTPKHLITATGQRVTLRCSPRSGDLSVYWYQQSLDQGLQFLIQYYNGEERAKGNILERFSAQQFPDLHSELNLSSLELGDSALYFCASSVEWGGATYNEQFFGPGTRLTVL.

The chain uses TRBV18 and TRBJ2-1, with TRBD1 as a possible D gene (6 bases). There are 15 residues in the CDR3. CDR1 is KGHSH and CDR2 is LQKENI in the germline V gene. Trimming pared 8 bases from V and 2 bases from J, leaving 16 bases between. The CDR3 here is CASTRLDSTYNEQFF. CDR3 coding DNA: TGTGCCAGCACACGTTTGGACAGTACCTACAATGAGCAGTTCTTC.

V gene TRBV19 combines with J gene TRBJ1-1, with TRBD1 identical over 10 bases. Germline trimming cut 5 bases from V and 1 base from J; bases unmatched to any gene: 4. The CDR3 loop spans 15 amino acids. CDR1 is LNHDA, CDR2 SQIVND, per germline (reference sequence). The CDR3 protein is CASSPRDRGNTEAFF. CDR3 DNA: TGTGCCAGTAGTCCTCGGGACAGGGGGAACACTGAAGCTTTCTTT.

The V gene is TRBV10-2, the J gene TRBJ1-1, with unresolved D. Germline V lookup: CDR1 WSHSY, CDR2 SAAADI. This CDR3 has 14 residues. With 7 bases removed from V and 0 bases from J, the gap between germline ends came to 12 bases. CDR3 sequence: CASMSRPMNTEAFF. As DNA, the CDR3 is TGCGCCAGCATGTCCCGTCCCATGAACACTGAAGCTTTCTTT.

There are a few counts of this clone. This chain connects TRBV5-4 to TRBJ2-1; 14 bases match TRBD2. CDR3 length equals 18 residues. The germline gives CDR1 SGHNT, CDR2 YYREEE (reference sequence). V lost 0 bases to trimming and J lost 2 bases; unmatched junction nucleotides: 4. CDR3 in amino acids: CASSLAATSGGAYNEQFF. CDR3 sequence (DNA): TGTGCCAGCAGCTTGGCCGCGACTAGCGGGGGGGCCTACAATGAGCAGTTCTTC. Using reference TRBV5-4 and TRBJ2-1 for the parts outside the CDR3, the full variable domain is ETGVTQSPTHLIKTRGQQVTLRCSSQSGHNTVSWYQQALGQGPQFIFQYYREEENGRGNFPPRFSGLQFPNYSSELNVNALELDDSALYLCASSLAATSGGAYNEQFFGPGTRLTVL.